This TCR beta chain was retrieved from a study of blood T cell repertoires in COVID-19. Overall study: Spain, Italy and the United States supplied samples that represented acute and convalescent COVID-19. The cDNA or gDNA used as material had been derived from T cells, B-cell-depleted T cells, or PBMCs.

The CDR3 has 16 residues. V was shortened by 2 bases and J by 0 bases, with 14 bases between the two germline ends. The germline V gene encodes CDR1 SGHRS and CDR2 YFSETQ. Authors' analysis steps: Estimation of nucleated cell counts relied on the amplification of reference gene primers. Clones were sequenced by immunoSEQ multiplex PCR, and TCRdb holds only the in-frame ones, with some missing. V and J calls and clone size come straight from that table; D and trimming were deduced from the DNA. This sample carries about 54,000 clones, approximately 87% of them seen once, and the ten largest clones take approximately 5%.

The TCR was taken from a human donor in a cohort sampled during active COVID-19. The source material was peripheral blood. The chain couples TRBV5-1 to TRBJ1-1; TRBD1 might be the D (5 bases). The CDR3 coding sequence is TGCGCCAGCAGCTTAGGACACGGCGGGGTGAACACTGAAGCTTTCTTT. It codes for CASSLGHGGVNTEAFF.